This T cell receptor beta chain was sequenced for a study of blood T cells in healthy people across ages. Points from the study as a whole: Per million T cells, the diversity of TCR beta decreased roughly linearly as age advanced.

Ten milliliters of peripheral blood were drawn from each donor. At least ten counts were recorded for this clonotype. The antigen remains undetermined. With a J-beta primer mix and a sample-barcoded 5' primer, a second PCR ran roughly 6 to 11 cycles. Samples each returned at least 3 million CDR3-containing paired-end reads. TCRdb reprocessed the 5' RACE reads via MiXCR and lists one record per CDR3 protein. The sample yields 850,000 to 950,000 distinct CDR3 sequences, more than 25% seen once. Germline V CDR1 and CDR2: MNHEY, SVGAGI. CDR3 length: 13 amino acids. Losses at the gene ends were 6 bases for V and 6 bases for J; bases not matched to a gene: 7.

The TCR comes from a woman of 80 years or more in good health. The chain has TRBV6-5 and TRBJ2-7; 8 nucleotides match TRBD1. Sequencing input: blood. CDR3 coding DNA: TGTGCCAGCAGACGGACACAGGGGGGCGAGCAGTACTTC. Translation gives CASRRTQGGEQYF.